This TCR beta chain was sequenced in a study of technical replicates of blood from a handful of donors (dated by TCRdb to 2017 to 2019). Remarks on this clone: Its antigen has not been determined. No base-level quality is on record; no much larger clone is a single base apart.

Library preparation was by the immunoSEQ multiplex PCR assay. As stored in TCRdb, this immuneACCESS dataset retains in-frame rearrangements with V and J assigned. A fraction of the clones does not appear; measured against another copy, unresolved V genes explain less than half of the discrepancy, and the remainder lacks a known reason. Here the sample has fewer than 90,000 clones; roughly 97% occur a single time. The ten largest clonotypes hold approximately 0.21% of the sample. V lost 3 bases and J lost 6 bases, and the count of bases not matched to a germline gene is 6. CDR1 and CDR2 are drawn from the germline V gene: SGHTA, FQGTGA. The cysteine opens and the phenylalanine closes a CDR3 of 15 amino acids. Only the CDR3 region is kept as DNA, spanning 45 bases read in frame from base 1.

The sequencing sample was made of T cells isolated from PBMCs. Recombination connected TRBV7-3 to TRBJ2-1; TRBD2 aligns with 9 central bases. The sequence came from a human donor in good health. The nucleotides read TGTGCCAGCAGCTTTGGTAGCGGGGGCTTCAATGAGCAGTTCTTC. This is translated as CASSFGSGGFNEQFF.